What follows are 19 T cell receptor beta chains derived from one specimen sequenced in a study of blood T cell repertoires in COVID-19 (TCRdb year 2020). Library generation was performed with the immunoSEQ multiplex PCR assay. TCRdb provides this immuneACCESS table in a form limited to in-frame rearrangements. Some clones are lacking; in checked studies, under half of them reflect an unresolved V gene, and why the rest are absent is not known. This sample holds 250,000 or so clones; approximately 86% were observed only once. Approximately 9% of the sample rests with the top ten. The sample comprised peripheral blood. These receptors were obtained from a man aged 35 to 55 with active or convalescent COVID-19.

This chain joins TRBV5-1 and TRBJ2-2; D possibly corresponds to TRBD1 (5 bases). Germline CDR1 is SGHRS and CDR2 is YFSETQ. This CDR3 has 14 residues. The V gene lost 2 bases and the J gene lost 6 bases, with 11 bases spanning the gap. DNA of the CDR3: TGCGCCAGCAGCTTCATGGGGCACCCCGGGGAGCTGTTTTTT. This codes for CASSFMGHPGELFF.

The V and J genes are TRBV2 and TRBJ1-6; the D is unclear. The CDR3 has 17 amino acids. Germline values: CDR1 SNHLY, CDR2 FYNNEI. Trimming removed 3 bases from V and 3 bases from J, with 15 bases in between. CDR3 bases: TGTGCCAGCAGTGATGAGTATAGCCTTAACTATAATTCACCCCTCCACTTT. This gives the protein CASSDEYSLNYNSPLHF. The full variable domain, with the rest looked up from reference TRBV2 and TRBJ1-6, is EPEVTQTPSHQVTQMGQEVILRCVPISNHLYFYWYRQILGQKVEFLVSFYNNEISEKSEIFDDQFSVERPDGSNFTLKIRSTKLEDSAMYFCASSDEYSLNYNSPLHFGNGTRLTVT.

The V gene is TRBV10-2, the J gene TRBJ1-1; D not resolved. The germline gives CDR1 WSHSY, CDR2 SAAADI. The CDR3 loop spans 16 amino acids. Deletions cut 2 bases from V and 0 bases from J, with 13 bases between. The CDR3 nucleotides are TGCGCCAGCAGTGAGCAGCCCACAGTGGTGAACACTGAAGCTTTCTTT. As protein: CASSEQPTVVNTEAFF.

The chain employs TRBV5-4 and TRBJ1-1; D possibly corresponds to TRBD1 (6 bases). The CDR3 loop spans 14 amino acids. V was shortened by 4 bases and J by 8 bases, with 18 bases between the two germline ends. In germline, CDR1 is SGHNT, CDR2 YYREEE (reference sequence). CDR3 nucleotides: TGTGCCAGCAGCGGGGGGGCAAGGACAGCCGAAGCTTTCTTT. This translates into CASSGGARTAEAFF.

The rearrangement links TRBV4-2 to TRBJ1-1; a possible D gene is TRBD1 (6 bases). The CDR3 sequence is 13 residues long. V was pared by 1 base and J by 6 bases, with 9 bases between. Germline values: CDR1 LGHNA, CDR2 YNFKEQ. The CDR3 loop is CASSQVGTPEAFF. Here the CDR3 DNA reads TGTGCCAGCAGCCAAGTTGGGACACCTGAAGCTTTCTTT.

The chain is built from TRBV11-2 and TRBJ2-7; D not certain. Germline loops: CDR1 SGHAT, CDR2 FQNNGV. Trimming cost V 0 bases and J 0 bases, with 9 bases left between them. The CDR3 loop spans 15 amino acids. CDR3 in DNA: TGTGCCAGCAGCTTAGAGACACACGGCTCCTACGAGCAGTACTTC. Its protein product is CASSLETHGSYEQYF.

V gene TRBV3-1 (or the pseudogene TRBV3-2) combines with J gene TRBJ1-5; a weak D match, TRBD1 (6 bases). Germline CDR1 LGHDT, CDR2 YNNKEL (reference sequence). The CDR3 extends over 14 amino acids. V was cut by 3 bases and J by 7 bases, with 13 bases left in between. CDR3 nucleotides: TGTGCCAGCAGCCAGGACAGCCTCCGGCAGCCCCAGCATTTT. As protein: CASSQDSLRQPQHF.

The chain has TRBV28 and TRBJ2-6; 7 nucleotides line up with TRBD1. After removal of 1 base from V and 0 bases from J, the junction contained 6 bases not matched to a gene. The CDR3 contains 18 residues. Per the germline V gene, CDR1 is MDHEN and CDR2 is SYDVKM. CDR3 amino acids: CASSLSTGPPSGANVLTF. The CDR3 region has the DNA TGTGCCAGCAGTTTATCGACAGGGCCCCCCTCTGGGGCCAACGTCCTGACTTTC.

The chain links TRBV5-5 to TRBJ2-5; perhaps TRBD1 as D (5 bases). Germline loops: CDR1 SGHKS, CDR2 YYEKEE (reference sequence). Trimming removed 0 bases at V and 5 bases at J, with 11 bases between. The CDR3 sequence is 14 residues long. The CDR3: CASSLEGVEETQYF. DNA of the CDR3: TGTGCCAGCAGCTTGGAAGGGGTCGAGGAGACCCAGTACTTC.

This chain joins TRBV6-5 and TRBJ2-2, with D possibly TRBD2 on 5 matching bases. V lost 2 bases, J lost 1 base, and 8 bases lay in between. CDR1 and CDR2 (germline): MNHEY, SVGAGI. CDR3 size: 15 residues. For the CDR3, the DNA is TGTGCCAGCAGTTACGAGGCGGGGAACACCGGGGAGCTGTTTTTT. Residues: CASSYEAGNTGELFF.

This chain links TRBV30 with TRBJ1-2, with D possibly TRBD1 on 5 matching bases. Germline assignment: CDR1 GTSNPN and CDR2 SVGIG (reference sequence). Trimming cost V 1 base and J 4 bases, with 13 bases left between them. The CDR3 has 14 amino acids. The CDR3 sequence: CAWSADTSLYGYTF. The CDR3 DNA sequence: TGTGCCTGGAGTGCGGACACGAGCCTCTATGGCTACACCTTC. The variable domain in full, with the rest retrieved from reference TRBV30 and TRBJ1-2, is SQTIHQWPATLVQPVGSPLSLECTVEGTSNPNLYWYRQAAGRGLQLLFYSVGIGQISSEVPQNLSASRPQDRQFILSSKKLLLSDSGFYLCAWSADTSLYGYTFGSGTRLTVV.

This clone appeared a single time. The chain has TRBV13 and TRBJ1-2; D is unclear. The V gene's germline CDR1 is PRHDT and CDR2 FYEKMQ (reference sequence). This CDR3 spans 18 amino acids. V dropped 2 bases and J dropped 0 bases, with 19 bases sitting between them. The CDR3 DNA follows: TGTGCCAGCAGCTTATATGGGCATAGACCCCTAACTAACTATGGCTACACCTTC. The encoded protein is CASSLYGHRPLTNYGYTF.

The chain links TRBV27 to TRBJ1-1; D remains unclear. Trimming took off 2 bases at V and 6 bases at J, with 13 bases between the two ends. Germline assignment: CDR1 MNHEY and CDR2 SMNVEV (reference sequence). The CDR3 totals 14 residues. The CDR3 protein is CASSLSILIPEAFF. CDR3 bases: TGTGCCAGCAGTTTAAGCATCCTAATCCCTGAAGCTTTCTTT.

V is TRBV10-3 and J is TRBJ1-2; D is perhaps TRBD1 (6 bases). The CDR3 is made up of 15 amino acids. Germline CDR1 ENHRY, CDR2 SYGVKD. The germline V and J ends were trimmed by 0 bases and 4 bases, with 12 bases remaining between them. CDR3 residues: CAISESKGVSYGYTF. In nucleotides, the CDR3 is TGTGCCATCAGTGAGTCCAAGGGGGTGTCCTATGGCTACACCTTC.

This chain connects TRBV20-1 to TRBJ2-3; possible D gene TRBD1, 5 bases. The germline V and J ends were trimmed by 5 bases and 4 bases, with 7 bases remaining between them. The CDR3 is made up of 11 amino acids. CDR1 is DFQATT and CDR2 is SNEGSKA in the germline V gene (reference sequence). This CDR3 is CSALQADTQYF. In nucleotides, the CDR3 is TGCAGTGCTCTACAGGCAGATACGCAGTATTTT.

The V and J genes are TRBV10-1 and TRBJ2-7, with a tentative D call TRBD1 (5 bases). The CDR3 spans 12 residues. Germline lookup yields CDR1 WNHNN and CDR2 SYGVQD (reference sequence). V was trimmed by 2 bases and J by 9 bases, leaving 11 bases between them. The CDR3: CASSEQGAGQYF. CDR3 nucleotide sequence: TGCGCCAGCAGTGAGCAAGGGGCTGGGCAGTACTTC.

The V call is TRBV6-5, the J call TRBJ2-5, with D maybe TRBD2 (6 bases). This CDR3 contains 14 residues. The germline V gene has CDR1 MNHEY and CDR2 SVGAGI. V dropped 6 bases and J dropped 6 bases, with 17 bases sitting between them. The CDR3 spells CASRNRGGAQTQYF. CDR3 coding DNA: TGTGCCAGCAGAAACCGGGGCGGGGCCCAGACCCAGTACTTC.

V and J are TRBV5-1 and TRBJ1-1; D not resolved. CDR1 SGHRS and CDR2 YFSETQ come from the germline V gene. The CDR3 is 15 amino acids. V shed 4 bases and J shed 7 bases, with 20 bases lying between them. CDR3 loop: CASSLTPSPGSEAFF. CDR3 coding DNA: TGCGCCAGCAGCCTAACACCATCTCCGGGGAGTGAAGCTTTCTTT.

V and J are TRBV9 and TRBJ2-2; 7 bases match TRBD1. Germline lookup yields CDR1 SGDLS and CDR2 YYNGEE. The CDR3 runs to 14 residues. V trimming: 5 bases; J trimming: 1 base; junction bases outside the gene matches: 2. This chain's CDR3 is CASRRTGNTGELFF. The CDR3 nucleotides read TGTGCCAGCAGGAGGACAGGGAACACCGGGGAGCTGTTTTTT.